The next 14 T cell receptor beta chains were all read from a single sample in a study of beta chain features in type 1 diabetes. Sequencing targeted expressed TCRB transcripts, as all isolated RNA had been reverse transcribed. The method was immunoSEQ multiplex PCR; TCRdb's version includes in-frame clones alone and lacks a portion of them. The top ten hold 0.017% of the sample, which has under 400,000 clones, around 13% seen once. Material for sequencing was naive CD4+ T cells from blood. These receptors all stem from a man aged 18 to 35 in good health.

The J gene is TRBJ2-2, the V gene TRBV6-5; no firm D call. Trimming left V 5 bases short and J 2 bases short, with 9 bases between. The CDR3 consists of 14 residues. Per the germline V gene, CDR1 is MNHEY and CDR2 is SVGAGI. CDR3 loop: CASSPLGNTGELFF. The DNA for the CDR3 is TGTGCCAGCAGTCCCCTGGGCAACACCGGGGAGCTGTTTTTT.

The chain employs TRBV5-4 and TRBJ2-2; TRBD1 is a possible D gene (5 bases). The V gene's germline CDR1 is SGHNT and CDR2 YYREEE (reference sequence). Trimming removed 4 bases from V and 2 bases from J, with 9 bases in between. The CDR3 has 14 residues. The CDR3 DNA reads TGTGCCAGCAGCACGTGGACAAACACCGGGGAGCTGTTTTTT. Protein product: CASSTWTNTGELFF.

This clone showed up just a few times. DNA of the CDR3: TGTGCCAGCAGGCAACAGGGCTATGGCTACACCTTC. It codes for CASRQQGYGYTF. The chain recombines TRBV5-4 with TRBJ1-2; D perhaps matches TRBD1 (6 bases). The length of the CDR3 is 12 residues. CDR1 and CDR2 (germline): SGHNT, YYREEE (reference sequence). Trimming took off 5 bases at V and 4 bases at J, with 9 bases between the two ends.

Only a few counts were recorded for this clone. The chain carries TRBV4-3 and TRBJ1-2, with 7 bases matching TRBD1. V lost 2 bases to trimming and J lost 3 bases; unmatched junction nucleotides: 3. The length of the CDR3 is 14 residues. CDR1 LGHNA and CDR2 YSLEER come from the germline V gene. As DNA, the CDR3 is TGCGCCAGCAGCCAAACAGGGGCCTACTATGGCTACACCTTC. Residues: CASSQTGAYYGYTF.

The chain uses TRBV4-2 and TRBJ2-4; the match to TRBD2 covers 11 bases. This CDR3 is built from 16 residues. CDR1 is LGHNA, CDR2 YNFKEQ, per germline. V dropped 1 base and J dropped 6; count of bases not matched to a gene: 5. The CDR3 bases are TGTGCCAGCAGCCAAGTAGCGGGGGGGCTTGTAAACATTCAGTACTTC. This sequence encodes CASSQVAGGLVNIQYF.

The table lists this clone with a few counts. The chain couples TRBV28 to TRBJ1-2; TRBD1 matches 9 bases. This CDR3 comprises 14 residues. Germline trimming cut 4 bases from V and 4 bases from J; bases unmatched to any gene: 4. CDR1 and CDR2 from the germline V gene are MDHEN and SYDVKM. The CDR3 DNA reads as TGTGCCAGCAGTTGGGGACAGGGAAGCTATGGCTACACCTTC. It codes for CASSWGQGSYGYTF.

The V gene is TRBV6-5, the J gene TRBJ2-2; a possible D gene is TRBD1 (7 bases). The germline V gene has CDR1 MNHEY and CDR2 SVGAGI. Trimming removed 0 bases at V and 3 bases at J, with 8 bases between. The CDR3 runs 15 residues. The CDR3, as DNA: TGTGCCAGCAGTTACTCCAGGGGGGACACCGGGGAGCTGTTTTTT. Encoded protein: CASSYSRGDTGELFF.

This chain uses TRBV7-2 with TRBJ2-7, with 9 nucleotides matching TRBD1. The germline CDR1 and CDR2 sequences are SGHTA and FQGNSA. Trimming at V came to 5 bases and at J to 5 bases, leaving 4 bases not matched to a gene. This CDR3 has 13 residues. The CDR3: CASSLTGGDEQYF. The CDR3 coding sequence is TGTGCCAGCAGCCTCACAGGGGGCGACGAGCAGTACTTC.

The chain employs TRBV19 and TRBJ2-2; D remains ambiguous. V was pared by 5 bases and J by 1 base, with 8 bases between. The CDR3 consists of 14 residues. Germline V gene lookup returns CDR1 LNHDA and CDR2 SQIVND (reference sequence). The CDR3 sequence: CASSVQRNTGELFF. The DNA of the CDR3 is TGTGCCAGTAGTGTTCAGCGGAACACCGGGGAGCTGTTTTTT.

The V call is TRBV18, the J call TRBJ1-4, with a weak D call TRBD1 (5 bases). Germline V gene data show CDR1 as KGHSH and CDR2 as LQKENI. The CDR3 totals 13 residues. The V gene lost 5 bases and the J gene lost 8 bases, with 12 bases spanning the gap. The CDR3, as DNA: TGTGCCAGCTCAGAAGGGGCTGGGGAAAAACTGTTTTTT. Amino acids: CASSEGAGEKLFF.

Of note for this clone: An end of the junction differs from the germline gene, which may be a read error. The rearrangement uses TRBV7-7 and TRBJ2-2, with a tentative D call TRBD1 (5 bases). The CDR3 has 13 amino acids. Per germline, CDR1 SSHAT and CDR2 FNYEAQ (reference sequence). CDR3 in DNA: TGTGCTAGCAGCTCCAAAGACAGCGGGGAGCTGTTTTTT. Protein: CASSSKDSGELFF.

This clone showed up just a few times. The CDR3 spells CASSVASGQGAPYEQYF. The CDR3 region has the DNA TGTGCCAGCAGCGTAGCGTCCGGACAGGGGGCCCCCTACGAGCAGTACTTC. The chain couples TRBV9 to TRBJ2-7, with 11 positions matching TRBD1. With V trimmed by 0 bases and J by 2 bases, 7 bases remained unmatched. This CDR3 is built from 17 residues. The germline V gene has CDR1 SGDLS and CDR2 YYNGEE.

In its sample, this clone was seen a few times. The CDR3 spells CATRGQGAVAQYF. CDR3 bases: TGTGCCACACGCGGACAGGGGGCCGTCGCCCAGTACTTC. The gene calls are TRBV6-5 and TRBJ2-5, with 11 bases identical to TRBD1. Trimming at V came to 10 bases and at J to 9 bases, leaving 10 bases not matched to a gene. This CDR3 has 13 amino acids. Germline V gives CDR1 MNHEY, CDR2 SVGAGI.

The V call is TRBV18, the J call TRBJ2-7; TRBD2 aligns across 8 bases. The CDR3 has 15 residues. The ends lost 3 bases at V and 4 bases at J; junction bases unmatched: 8. Germline V gives CDR1 KGHSH, CDR2 LQKENI. The CDR3 reads CASSPPNSGDYEQYF. The DNA of the CDR3 is TGTGCCAGCTCACCCCCGAATAGCGGGGATTACGAGCAGTACTTC. Combining the CDR3 with reference TRBV18 and TRBJ2-7 gives the whole variable domain NAGVMQNPRHLVRRRGQEARLRCSPMKGHSHVYWYRQLPEEGLKFMVYLQKENIIDESGMPKERFSAEFPKEGPSILRIQQVVRGDSAAYFCASSPPNSGDYEQYFGPGTRLTVT.